This TCR beta chain was identified during a study of T cells in Graves' hyperthyroidism and ophthalmopathy. Overall study findings and caveats: The model forecast ophthalmopathy, anticipating it by a median roughly 6 months before onset. Patients with ophthalmopathy were separated from those with stable hyperthyroidism by a 13 V-J model.

Note on this clonotype: The target antigen is unknown.

RNA transcripts were the template for amplifying TCR beta CDR3 regions. Using the HTBI primer set, a first-round RT-PCR was run on the TCR CDR3. Each CDR3 protein is one row after TCRdb ran MiXCR on the multiplex PCR reads. The repertoire holds under 400,000 distinct CDR3 sequences, with 15% to 17% as singletons. This CDR3 region has 15 residues. Trimming took 1 base from V and 3 from J, leaving 13 bases between them. The germline V gene encodes CDR1 SGHTA and CDR2 FQGNSA. The sequence was obtained from a woman between 18 and 29 years old with Graves' hyperthyroidism that later progressed to Graves' ophthalmopathy. The sample was blood. This rearrangement joins TRBV7-2 to TRBJ2-7; possibly TRBD2 for D (6 bases). CDR3 coding DNA: TGTGCCAGCAGCTTAGACCCCGGGGGTTTCTACGAGCAGTACTTC. Its translation: CASSLDPGGFYEQYF.